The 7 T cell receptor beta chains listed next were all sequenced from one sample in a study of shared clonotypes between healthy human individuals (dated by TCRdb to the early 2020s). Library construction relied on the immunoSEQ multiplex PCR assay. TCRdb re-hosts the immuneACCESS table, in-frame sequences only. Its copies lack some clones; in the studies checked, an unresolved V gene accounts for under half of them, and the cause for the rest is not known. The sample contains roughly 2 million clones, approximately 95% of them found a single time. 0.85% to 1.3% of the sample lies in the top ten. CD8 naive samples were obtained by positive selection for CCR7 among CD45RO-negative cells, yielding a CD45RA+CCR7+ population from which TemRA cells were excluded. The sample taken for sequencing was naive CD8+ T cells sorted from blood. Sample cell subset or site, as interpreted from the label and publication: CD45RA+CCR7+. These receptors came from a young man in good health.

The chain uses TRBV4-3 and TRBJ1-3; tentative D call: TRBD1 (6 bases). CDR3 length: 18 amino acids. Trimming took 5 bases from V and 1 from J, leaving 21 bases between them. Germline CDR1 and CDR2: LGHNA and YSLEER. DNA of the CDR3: TGCGCCAGCAGCAAGGGGGGGGCAGGCGACGGATCTGGAAACACCATATATTTT. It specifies CASSKGGAGDGSGNTIYF.

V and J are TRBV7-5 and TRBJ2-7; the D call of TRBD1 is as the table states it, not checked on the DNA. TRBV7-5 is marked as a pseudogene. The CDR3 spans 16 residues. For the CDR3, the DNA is TGTGCCAGAAGCTTAGATAAGAGAACAGGGGGGTACGAGCAGTACTTC. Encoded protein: CARSLDKRTGGYEQYF.

In DNA, the CDR3 is TGTGCCAGCAGTTTTGGGGTTCACACCGGGGAGCTGTTTTTT. Encoded protein: CASSFGVHTGELFF. The V and J genes are TRBV27 and TRBJ2-2; D unresolved. Germline-derived CDR1 and CDR2 are MNHEY and SMNVEV (reference sequence). The CDR3 runs to 14 residues. Trimming stripped 3 bases from V and 3 bases from J, with 8 bases between.

The CDR3 reads CASSLGRNYPTDTQYF. The CDR3 nucleotides are TGTGCCAGCAGTTTAGGGCGGAACTACCCCACAGATACGCAGTATTTT. V gene TRBV27 combines with J gene TRBJ2-3; D remains unclear. There are 16 residues in the CDR3. Trimming removed 2 bases at V and 2 bases at J, with 14 bases between. Germline loops: CDR1 MNHEY, CDR2 SMNVEV (reference sequence).

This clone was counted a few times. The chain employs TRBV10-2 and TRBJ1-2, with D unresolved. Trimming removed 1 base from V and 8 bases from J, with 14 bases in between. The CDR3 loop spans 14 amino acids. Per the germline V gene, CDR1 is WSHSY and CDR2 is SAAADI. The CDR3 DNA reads TGCGCCAGCAGTGAGTTTTCTGGTCTGGGCGGCTACACCTTC. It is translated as CASSEFSGLGGYTF.

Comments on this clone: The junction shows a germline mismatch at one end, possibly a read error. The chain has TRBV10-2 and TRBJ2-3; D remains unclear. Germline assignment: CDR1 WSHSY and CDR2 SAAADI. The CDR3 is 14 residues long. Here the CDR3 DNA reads TGCGCCAGCAATGAGGCCGGTCGTACAGATACGCAGTATTTT. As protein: CASNEAGRTDTQYF.

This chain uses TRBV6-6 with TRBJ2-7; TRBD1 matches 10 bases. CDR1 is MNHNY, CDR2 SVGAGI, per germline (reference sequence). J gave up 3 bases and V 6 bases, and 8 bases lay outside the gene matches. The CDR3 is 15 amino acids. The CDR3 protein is CASSPGGDRGYEQYF. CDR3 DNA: TGTGCCAGCAGCCCCGGGGGGGACAGGGGCTACGAGCAGTACTTC.